These 20 T cell receptor beta chains were all obtained from the same sample, sequenced in a study of T cell responses to AZD1222 COVID-19 vaccine. Using immunoSEQ multiplex PCR, the repertoire was profiled, and TCRdb retains in-frame clones only, with some absent. The table records fewer than 150,000 clones, 75% to 90% of them present only once. The specimen comprised peripheral blood, sampled on day 0 of AZD1222 vaccination. These TCRs come from an adult in good health.

This sequence joins TRBV5-5 and TRBJ1-5; 9 bases map to TRBD1. The CDR3 loop spans 14 amino acids. J was trimmed by 4 bases and V by 3 bases; bases with no gene match: 2. Germline V gives CDR1 SGHKS, CDR2 YYEKEE (reference sequence). CDR3 in amino acids: CASSSTGGNQPQHF. The CDR3 DNA is TGTGCCAGCAGCTCGACAGGGGGGAATCAGCCCCAGCATTTT.

The J gene is TRBJ1-2, the V gene TRBV28; a possible D gene is TRBD1 (5 bases). The CDR3 loop spans 16 amino acids. Trimming took off 2 bases at V and 2 bases at J, with 15 bases between the two ends. Germline V CDR1 and CDR2: MDHEN, SYDVKM. The CDR3 sequence: CASSLGGSIRNYGYTF. The CDR3 nucleotides are TGTGCCAGCAGTTTAGGGGGGTCCATTCGAAACTATGGCTACACCTTC.

This chain connects TRBV7-3 to TRBJ2-2, with 9 positions matching TRBD1. In germline, CDR1 is SGHTA, CDR2 FQGTGA. CDR3 size: 16 residues. J lost 4 bases, V lost 1 base, and 4 bases had no gene match. CDR3 loop: CASSLRGQGSTGELFF. CDR3 sequence (DNA): TGTGCCAGCAGCTTAAGGGGACAGGGTAGCACCGGGGAGCTGTTTTTT.

The chain joins TRBV2 to TRBJ1-2, with TRBD1 matching over 9 bases. This CDR3 comprises 13 residues. Germline-derived CDR1 and CDR2 are SNHLY and FYNNEI. V was pared by 5 bases and J by 8 bases, with 6 bases of the junction left unmatched. The CDR3 region is CASSSGQGRGYTF. CDR3 bases: TGTGCCAGCAGTTCGGGACAGGGTAGGGGCTACACCTTC.

The chain uses TRBV28 and TRBJ1-1; D may be TRBD1 (6 bases). The CDR3 is 13 residues long. Deletions cut 6 bases from V and 4 bases from J, with 12 bases between. The germline V gene encodes CDR1 MDHEN and CDR2 SYDVKM. CDR3 sequence: CASRSGGGTEAFF. The CDR3 nucleotides are TGTGCCAGCAGGTCGGGAGGGGGCACTGAAGCTTTCTTT. Supplemented by reference TRBV28 and TRBJ1-1, the full variable domain reads DVKVTQSSRYLVKRTGEKVFLECVQDMDHENMFWYRQDPGLGLRLIYFSYDVKMKEKGDIPEGYSVSREKKERFSLILESASTNQTSMYLCASRSGGGTEAFFGQGTRLTVV.

This sequence joins TRBV6-1 and TRBJ1-1; unclear D gene. The V end lost 0 bases, the J end lost 11 bases, and 13 bases lay between the germline ends. CDR3 length: 13 amino acids. CDR1 and CDR2 from the germline V gene are MNHNS and SASEGT. The CDR3 loop is CASSEAGPAVAFF. In nucleotides, the CDR3 is TGTGCCAGCAGTGAAGCCGGGCCCGCGGTGGCTTTCTTT.

The V and J genes are TRBV5-4 and TRBJ2-3; D is possibly TRBD1 or TRBD2 (5 bases each). CDR1 SGHNT and CDR2 YYREEE come from the germline V gene (reference sequence). Trimming removed 1 base from V and 0 bases from J, with 12 bases in between. The CDR3 has 16 residues. CDR3 loop: CASSLSGAVSTDTQYF. The CDR3 bases are TGTGCCAGCAGCTTGTCCGGGGCAGTAAGCACAGATACGCAGTATTTT.

The rearrangement joins TRBV9 to TRBJ2-1; the D gene could be TRBD1 or TRBD2 (7 bases each). Germline assignment: CDR1 SGDLS and CDR2 YYNGEE. The CDR3 is 15 residues long. The germline V and J ends were trimmed by 4 bases and 4 bases, with 15 bases remaining between them. The CDR3 sequence is CASSQGRGLYNEQFF. CDR3 DNA: TGTGCCAGCAGCCAGGGGAGGGGGCTTTACAATGAGCAGTTCTTC.

The chain employs TRBV24-1 and TRBJ2-7; D unclear. This CDR3 comprises 13 residues. The V end was cut by 2 bases, the J end by 3 bases, with 7 bases between. Germline V gene sequence: CDR1 KGHDR, CDR2 SFDVKD. This chain's CDR3 is CATSDSGFYEQYF. The CDR3 coding sequence is TGTGCCACCAGTGATTCCGGGTTCTACGAGCAGTACTTC.

The rearrangement links TRBV20-1 to TRBJ1-2; D uncertain. V was trimmed by 3 bases and J by 3 bases, leaving 5 bases between them. Germline V gives CDR1 DFQATT, CDR2 SNEGSKA (reference sequence). CDR3 length: 11 amino acids. CDR3 protein: CSASRDYGYTF. Written as DNA, the CDR3 is TGCAGTGCTAGTAGGGACTATGGCTACACCTTC.

J is TRBJ1-2 and V is TRBV6-2 or TRBV6-3, with D maybe TRBD1 (5 bases). The CDR3 has 13 amino acids. Germline-derived CDR1 and CDR2 are MNHEY and SVGEGT. V gave up 6 bases and J gave up 3 bases, with 11 bases separating them. The CDR3 loop reads CASSTTGDYGYTF. The DNA for the CDR3 is TGTGCCAGCAGCACTACAGGTGACTATGGCTACACCTTC.

This chain uses TRBV7-2 with TRBJ2-3, with 7 nucleotides matching TRBD2. The CDR3 sequence is 18 residues long. Germline CDR1 is SGHTA and CDR2 is FQGNSA. Losses at the gene ends were 1 base for V and 3 bases for J; bases not matched to a gene: 13. CDR3 DNA sequence: TGTGCCAGCAGCTTAGGTCCCTGGGAGCGGGGAACTACAGATACGCAGTATTTT. Its protein is CASSLGPWERGTTDTQYF.

The rearrangement uses TRBV11-2 and TRBJ2-3; D call uncertain. Trimming pared 0 bases from V and 10 bases from J, leaving 11 bases between. The CDR3 consists of 13 residues. CDR1 SGHAT and CDR2 FQNNGV come from the germline V gene. CDR3 sequence: CASSLEAIQAQYF. For the CDR3, the DNA is TGTGCCAGCAGCTTAGAGGCAATCCAGGCGCAGTATTTT. The full variable domain, with the rest looked up from reference TRBV11-2 and TRBJ2-3, is EAGVAQSPRYKIIEKRQSVAFWCNPISGHATLYWYQQILGQGPKLLIQFQNNGVVDDSQLPKDRFSAERLKGVDSTLKIQPAKLEDSAVYLCASSLEAIQAQYFGPGTRLTVL.

This sequence joins TRBV29-1 and TRBJ1-2, with 7 bases identical to TRBD1. The CDR3 runs to 13 residues. Germline V CDR1 and CDR2: SQVTM, ANQGSEA. J gave up 7 bases and V 6 bases, and 11 bases lay outside the gene matches. The CDR3, as DNA: TGCAGCGTCGCCTCAGGGGGAATCCCTGGCTACACCTTC. As protein: CSVASGGIPGYTF.

The genes are TRBV30 and TRBJ2-4; TRBD1 or TRBD2 may be the D gene (6 bases each). V dropped 0 bases and J dropped 3 bases, with 12 bases sitting between them. The CDR3 runs 15 residues. From germline, CDR1 is GTSNPN and CDR2 SVGIG (reference sequence). CDR3 sequence: CAWSVRGLGKNIQYF. The CDR3 DNA is TGTGCCTGGAGTGTACGGGGGCTGGGCAAAAACATTCAGTACTTC.

The chain recombines TRBV28 with TRBJ1-1, with TRBD1 matching 8 bases. V lost 3 bases and J lost 5; bases outside the gene matches: 2. The CDR3 is 13 amino acids. Germline V gene data show CDR1 as MDHEN and CDR2 as SYDVKM. The CDR3 DNA reads as TGTGCCAGCAGTTTCCAGGGGGCGACTGAAGCTTTCTTT. Amino acid sequence: CASSFQGATEAFF.

This clone was recorded only once. J is TRBJ1-1 and V is TRBV19, with D possibly TRBD1 on 6 matching bases. From germline, CDR1 is LNHDA and CDR2 SQIVND (reference sequence). This CDR3 spans 14 amino acids. Trimming shortened V by 5 bases and J by 2 bases, and 12 bases separated the two germline ends. The CDR3: CASSLTGSNTEAFF. CDR3 nucleotides: TGTGCCAGTAGTCTCACAGGGTCAAACACTGAAGCTTTCTTT.

This rearrangement joins TRBV9 to TRBJ2-7, with 7 bases that match TRBD1. The CDR3 loop spans 15 amino acids. The ends lost 4 bases at V and 4 bases at J; junction bases unmatched: 11. Per germline, CDR1 SGDLS and CDR2 YYNGEE. This chain's CDR3 is CASSPAGQDFYEQYF. The CDR3 DNA reads as TGTGCCAGCAGCCCAGCAGGACAGGATTTTTACGAGCAGTACTTC. Full variable domain (remainder filled in from reference TRBV9 and TRBJ2-7): DSGVTQTPKHLITATGQRVTLRCSPRSGDLSVYWYQQSLDQGLQFLIQYYNGEERAKGNILERFSAQQFPDLHSELNLSSLELGDSALYFCASSPAGQDFYEQYFGPGTRLTVT.

V usage is TRBV6-4 and J usage is TRBJ1-2, with D possibly matching TRBD1 (5 bases). The V gene's germline CDR1 is MRHNA and CDR2 SNTAGT. Trimming took off 0 bases at V and 4 bases at J, with 9 bases between the two ends. This CDR3 spans 14 amino acids. CDR3 sequence reads: CASSDSVGAYGYTF. CDR3 nucleotide sequence: TGTGCCAGCAGTGACTCGGTAGGGGCCTATGGCTACACCTTC.

V usage is TRBV5-1 and J usage is TRBJ2-3; D gene unclear. This CDR3 region has 13 residues. Trimming left V 7 bases short and J 2 bases short, with 11 bases between. CDR1 and CDR2 from the germline V gene are SGHRS and YFSETQ. The DNA of the CDR3 is TGCGCCAGCCGGGCCGGAGTCACAGATACGCAGTATTTT. Its protein product is CASRAGVTDTQYF.